A selection of T cell receptor beta chains follows, all from one sample in a study of long-term antiretroviral therapy in people with HIV. Produced via immunoSEQ multiplex PCR; TCRdb's table is partial and in-frame only. The repertoire consists of about 22,000 clones, with around 84% occurring once and the leading ten covering around 4.6%. The source was unsorted PBMCs, collected 1.3 years after starting antiretroviral therapy. The source of these receptors is a man in his 60s with HIV. Both conserved end residues are part of each CDR3. The D gene is left open where the match is weak. Expanded clones get a size class; other rows say once, few or many, or leave the size out.

.	TRBV6-5	15	TRBD2	TRBJ2-7	CASRRTSGSGYEQYF	TGTGCCAGCAGGCGAACTAGCGGGAGTGGATACGAGCAGTACTTC
.	TRBV29-1	13	.	TRBJ2-6	CSAQSSGANVLTF	TGCAGCGCCCAAAGCTCTGGGGCCAACGTCCTGACTTTC
.	TRBV4-1	14	.	TRBJ1-2	CASSQDQGYYGYTF	TGCGCCAGCAGCCAAGATCAGGGATACTATGGCTACACCTTC
.	TRBV9	15	TRBD1	TRBJ2-7	CASSVETGDSYEQYF	TGTGCCAGCAGCGTAGAAACAGGGGATTCCTACGAGCAGTACTTC
.	TRBV6-5	14	.	TRBJ1-1	CASSYSVENTEAFF	TGTGCCAGCAGTTACTCGGTAGAGAACACTGAAGCTTTCTTT
.	TRBV25-1	13	TRBD1	TRBJ1-1	CASSEFGQGEAFF	TGTGCCAGCAGTGAATTCGGACAGGGTGAAGCTTTCTTT
.	TRBV27	12	.	TRBJ1-6	CASSLYNSPLHF	TGTGCCAGCAGTTTATATAATTCACCCCTCCACTTT
.	TRBV5-1	15	TRBD1	TRBJ2-7	CASSLDLGTGMLRYF	TGCGCCAGCAGCTTGGATTTAGGGACAGGTATGTTGCGGTACTTC
.	TRBV6-5	14	TRBD2	TRBJ2-7	CASRGLAGGQEQYF	TGTGCCAGCAGAGGACTAGCGGGGGGGCAAGAGCAGTACTTC
once	TRBV18	13	.	TRBJ1-1	CASSGQTNTEAFF	TGTGCCAGCTCAGGGCAGACGAACACTGAAGCTTTCTTT
.	TRBV28	13	.	TRBJ2-6	CASRSSGANVLTF	TGTGCCAGCAGGTCATCTGGGGCCAACGTCCTGACTTTC
.	TRBV9	15	TRBD2	TRBJ2-5	CASSVSAGLGETQYF	TGTGCCAGCAGCGTTAGCGCCGGACTAGGCGAGACCCAGTACTTC
.	TRBV5-6	14	.	TRBJ1-5	CASSFEGVHQPQHF	TGTGCCAGCAGCTTCGAGGGGGTACATCAGCCCCAGCATTTT
.	TRBV5-1	17	.	TRBJ2-1	CASSLAFGQSSYNEQFF	TGCGCCAGCAGCTTGGCCTTTGGACAAAGCTCCTACAATGAGCAGTTCTTC
.	TRBV4-3	14	TRBD1	TRBJ1-4	CASSQADREEKLFF	TGCGCCAGCAGCCAAGCGGACAGGGAAGAAAAACTGTTTTTT
.	TRBV6-1	16	.	TRBJ2-1	CASSEPIGRNWDEQFF	TGTGCCAGCAGTGAGCCCATCGGACGCAACTGGGATGAGCAGTTCTTC
.	TRBV7-9	13	.	TRBJ1-6	CASSLGTDSPLHF	TGTGCCAGCAGCTTAGGGACAGATTCACCCCTCCACTTT
.	TRBV5-1	17	TRBD2	TRBJ2-7	CASSFQTSGSWGYEQYF	TGCGCCAGCAGCTTTCAGACTAGCGGGAGTTGGGGCTACGAGCAGTACTTC
.	TRBV30	14	.	TRBJ1-1	CAWRAGVGNTEAFF	TGTGCCTGGAGGGCAGGGGTAGGGAACACTGAAGCTTTCTTT
.	TRBV7-9	15	.	TRBJ1-5	CASSRAGGWDQPQHF	TGTGCCAGCAGCCGGGCGGGGGGCTGGGATCAGCCCCAGCATTTT
.	TRBV18	14	.	TRBJ2-2	CASSPPGDSGELFF	TGTGCCAGCTCACCACCGGGCGATAGCGGGGAGCTGTTTTTT
.	TRBV10-3	15	.	TRBJ1-5	CAISDVRQQNQPQHF	TGTGCCATCAGTGATGTTAGACAGCAGAATCAGCCCCAGCATTTT
.	TRBV5-1	16	.	TRBJ1-2	CASSLGPGANNYGYTF	TGCGCCAGCAGCTTGGGACCAGGGGCAAATAACTATGGCTACACCTTC
.	TRBV5-1	17	.	TRBJ2-2	CASSLDQPLTITGELFF	TGCGCCAGCAGCTTGGACCAACCGCTAACCATCACCGGGGAGCTGTTTTTT
.	TRBV6-1	12	.	TRBJ2-1	CASSQGHNEQFF	TGTGCCAGCAGCCAGGGTCACAATGAGCAGTTCTTC
.	TRBV10-1	15	.	TRBJ1-1	CASSEQAAAGTEAFF	TGCGCCAGCAGTGAACAGGCGGCTGCGGGCACTGAAGCTTTCTTT
.	TRBV19	12	.	TRBJ1-5	CASSELDQPQHF	TGTGCCAGTAGTGAGCTAGATCAGCCCCAGCATTTT
few	TRBV10-1	13	.	TRBJ2-3	CASSPGLADTQYF	TGCGCCAGCAGTCCGGGACTCGCAGATACGCAGTATTTT
.	TRBV27	18	TRBD1	TRBJ1-1	CASSALTGTGHMNTEAFF	TGTGCCAGCAGTGCCCTTACCGGGACAGGGCACATGAACACTGAAGCTTTCTTT
.	TRBV6-5	14	.	TRBJ1-1	CASSLAGGNTEAFF	TGTGCCAGCAGTTTAGCCGGGGGTAACACTGAAGCTTTCTTT
.	TRBV6-5	13	.	TRBJ2-3	CASRPTDTDTQYF	TGTGCCAGCAGGCCGACAGACACAGATACGCAGTATTTT
.	TRBV29-1	13	TRBD1	TRBJ2-3	CSGHRGHTDTQYF	TGCAGCGGACACAGGGGACACACAGATACGCAGTATTTT
.	TRBV2	16	TRBD2	TRBJ2-7	CATRWPGREGPYEQYF	TGTGCCACCCGTTGGCCCGGGCGGGAGGGCCCCTACGAGCAGTACTTC
.	TRBV6-6	12	.	TRBJ2-7	CASSLLGYEQYF	TGTGCCAGCAGCCTACTGGGCTACGAGCAGTACTTC
.	TRBV30	13	TRBD1	TRBJ2-3	CAWDRVFTDTQYF	TGTGCCTGGGACAGGGTATTCACAGATACGCAGTATTTT
.	TRBV6-1	16	TRBD1	TRBJ2-5	CASSGRDRASQETQYF	TGTGCCAGCAGTGGCCGGGACAGGGCCTCCCAAGAGACCCAGTACTTC
.	TRBV6-5	15	TRBD2	TRBJ2-1	CASSYWGTSGGEQFF	TGTGCCAGCAGTTACTGGGGGACTAGCGGGGGGGAGCAGTTCTTC
.	TRBV7-9	14	TRBD2	TRBJ2-7	CASTGLAGVHEQYF	TGTGCCAGCACTGGGCTAGCGGGAGTTCACGAGCAGTACTTC
.	TRBV7-9	13	.	TRBJ2-4	CASSSITQNIQYF	TGTGCCAGCAGCTCTATTACTCAAAACATTCAGTACTTC
.	TRBV13	16	.	TRBJ1-3	CASSRISQGFFDTIYF	TGTGCCAGCAGCCGAATTAGCCAGGGGTTCTTTGACACCATATATTTT